A single sample is the source of the 17 T cell receptor beta chains below, sequenced in a study of blood T cells in healthy people across ages. A second about 7 to 11 cycle PCR used barcoded and J-beta primers. TCRdb reprocessed the 5' RACE reads via MiXCR and lists one record per CDR3 protein. Of over 700,000 distinct CDR3 sequences in the sample, 20% to 25% were seen once. These sequences were also reported in another study, on T cells of mothers and their children.

The sequenced sample consisted of blood. The receptors were gathered from a boy aged 5-17 years in good health.

V usage is TRBV20-1 and J usage is TRBJ2-3; D is uncertain. The CDR3 contains 14 residues. Per germline, CDR1 DFQATT and CDR2 SNEGSKA (reference sequence). The V and J ends lost 1 base and 1 base respectively, with 9 bases between them. The CDR3 loop is CSARVAPRTDTQYF. CDR3 DNA sequence: TGCAGTGCTAGAGTGGCCCCCCGCACAGATACGCAGTATTTT.

The chain links TRBV11-2 to TRBJ2-5, with 8 bases aligning to TRBD2. Losses at the gene ends were 1 base for V and 0 bases for J; bases not matched to a gene: 13. This CDR3 spans 19 amino acids. Looked up from germline, CDR1 is SGHAT and CDR2 is FQNNGV. The CDR3 loop reads CASSLGRGVHSLYQETQYF. CDR3 bases: TGTGCCAGCAGCTTAGGGCGGGGGGTACACTCTTTGTACCAAGAGACCCAGTACTTC.

There are a few counts of this clonotype. This chain connects TRBV11-2 to TRBJ2-2, with a weak D call TRBD1 (5 bases). This CDR3 is built from 17 residues. The V and J ends lost 2 bases and 3 bases respectively, with 16 bases between them. Per germline, CDR1 SGHAT and CDR2 FQNNGV. The DNA of the CDR3 is TGTGCCAGCAGCTTAAAGCGCCAGGGTGGGGACACCGGGGAGCTGTTTTTT. Residues: CASSLKRQGGDTGELFF.

The rearrangement uses TRBV14 and TRBJ2-7, with a weak D call TRBD2 (5 bases). Germline V gene lookup returns CDR1 SGHDN and CDR2 FVKESK. Trimming took off 5 bases at V and 3 bases at J, with 11 bases between the two ends. The CDR3 is 13 amino acids. CDR3 sequence: CASSDSDSYEQYF. CDR3 nucleotide sequence: TGTGCCAGCAGCGATAGCGATAGCTACGAGCAGTACTTC.

The J gene is TRBJ2-1, the V gene TRBV9; TRBD1 agrees at 8 bases. The J call may be mistaken, given a closer DNA end match to TRBJ2-5. Per germline, CDR1 SGDLS and CDR2 YYNGEE. This CDR3 has 15 amino acids. The CDR3 nucleotides read TGTGCCAGCAGCGTATTTGCAGGGGGCGTTGAGACCCAGTACTTC. Its protein product is CASSVFAGGVETQYF.

The CDR3: CASRQGPPDTQYF. CDR3 coding DNA: TGTGCCAGCAGGCAGGGCCCCCCAGATACGCAGTATTTT. The chain recombines TRBV6-7 with TRBJ2-3, with D tentatively TRBD1 (5 bases). TRBV6-7 has ORF status, its function being uncertain. CDR3 size: 13 residues. Trimming pared 6 bases from V and 4 bases from J, leaving 11 bases between.

The V gene is TRBV20-1, the J gene TRBJ1-5; D remains unclear. CDR3 length: 13 residues. Germline lookup yields CDR1 DFQATT and CDR2 SNEGSKA (reference sequence). V lost 3 bases to trimming and J lost 1 base, with 7 bases between them. CDR3 DNA: TGCAGTGCTAGGCAGAACAGCAATCAGCCCCAGCATTTT. Translated: CSARQNSNQPQHF.

This chain uses TRBV20-1 with TRBJ2-5; maybe TRBD1 (5 bases). V gave up 6 bases and J gave up 4 bases, with 15 bases separating them. Germline assignment: CDR1 DFQATT and CDR2 SNEGSKA (reference sequence). CDR3 length: 13 amino acids. The CDR3 here is CSARMGPRETQYF. In DNA form, the CDR3 reads TGCAGTGCCAGGATGGGGCCCAGAGAGACCCAGTACTTC.

This clonotype was seen a few times. The chain combines TRBV10-3 with TRBJ2-5; no firm D call. Trimming removed 2 bases from V and 0 bases from J, with 13 bases in between. Per germline, CDR1 ENHRY and CDR2 SYGVKD. The CDR3 sequence is 16 residues long. CDR3 loop: CAISEVPTLYQETQYF. The CDR3 DNA reads as TGTGCCATCAGTGAGGTGCCCACTCTGTACCAAGAGACCCAGTACTTC.

The genes are TRBV29-1 and TRBJ1-2, with D unresolved. Trimming left V 3 bases short and J 12 bases short, with 14 bases between. The germline gives CDR1 SQVTM, CDR2 ANQGSEA. There are 11 residues in the CDR3. CDR3 region: CSVEDGQTDTF. In nucleotides, the CDR3 is TGCAGCGTTGAGGATGGCCAGACGGACACCTTC.

This clonotype was counted only a few times. This chain joins TRBV2 and TRBJ1-1; 10 nucleotides line up with TRBD1. The CDR3 spans 14 residues. Germline V gene sequence: CDR1 SNHLY, CDR2 FYNNEI. The trim removed 11 bases at V and 4 bases at J, leaving 10 bases unmatched. CDR3 sequence (DNA): TGTGCCGGTTATCGACAGGGGGCGGGCACTGAAGCTTTCTTT. It codes for CAGYRQGAGTEAFF.

The chain is built from TRBV6-6 and TRBJ1-4; TRBD1 agrees at 10 bases. V was clipped by 4 bases and J by 8 bases; unmatched bases: 4. The V gene's germline CDR1 is MNHNY and CDR2 SVGAGI (reference sequence). The CDR3 spans 14 residues. The CDR3 protein is CASSSRTGGEKLFF. The CDR3 DNA is TGTGCCAGCAGTTCCAGGACAGGGGGGGAAAAACTGTTTTTT.

The chain couples TRBV5-5 to TRBJ2-7; 15 bases line up with TRBD2. Unmatched junction bases numbered 6, after V lost 5 bases and J lost 0 bases. CDR1 SGHKS and CDR2 YYEKEE come from the germline V gene (reference sequence). The CDR3 totals 17 residues. The CDR3 sequence is CASSLGLAGGVSYEQYF. The DNA of the CDR3 is TGTGCCAGCAGTCTCGGACTAGCGGGAGGGGTCTCCTACGAGCAGTACTTC. Drawing the rest from reference TRBV5-5 and TRBJ2-7, the complete variable domain is DAGVTQSPTHLIKTRGQQVTLRCSPISGHKSVSWYQQVLGQGPQFIFQYYEKEERGRGNFPDRFSARQFPNYSSELNVNALLLGDSALYLCASSLGLAGGVSYEQYFGPGTRLTVT.

This clonotype has a handful of counts. The chain is built from TRBV11-2 and TRBJ2-5; the D call may be TRBD1 or TRBD2 (6 bases each). The germline gives CDR1 SGHAT, CDR2 FQNNGV. CDR3 length: 17 amino acids. The germline V and J ends were trimmed by 3 bases and 5 bases, with 22 bases remaining between them. The CDR3: CASSFGHIGGELETQYF. CDR3 DNA sequence: TGTGCCAGCAGCTTTGGCCACATCGGGGGCGAGTTGGAGACCCAGTACTTC. The full variable domain, completed using reference TRBV11-2 and TRBJ2-5, is EAGVAQSPRYKIIEKRQSVAFWCNPISGHATLYWYQQILGQGPKLLIQFQNNGVVDDSQLPKDRFSAERLKGVDSTLKIQPAKLEDSAVYLCASSFGHIGGELETQYFGPGTRLLVL.

The chain has TRBV7-8 and TRBJ2-5; D remains ambiguous. Germline V CDR1 and CDR2: SGHVS, FQNEAQ. V shed 5 bases and J shed 5 bases, with 9 bases lying between them. The CDR3 length is 12 residues. The CDR3 spells CASSHIGETQYF. The CDR3 nucleotides read TGTGCCAGCAGCCATATCGGGGAGACCCAGTACTTC. Together with reference TRBV7-8 and TRBJ2-5, the CDR3 gives the full variable domain: GAGVSQSPRYKVAKRGQDVALRCDPISGHVSLFWYQQALGQGPEFLTYFQNEAQLDKSGLPSDRFFAERPEGSVSTLKIQRTQQEDSAVYLCASSHIGETQYFGPGTRLLVL.

The rearrangement uses TRBV29-1 and TRBJ2-2; perhaps TRBD2 as D (6 bases). The CDR3 consists of 15 residues. V lost 1 base and J lost 0, with 9 bases in between. Germline V CDR1 and CDR2: SQVTM, ANQGSEA. CDR3 sequence reads: CSVEGGVSNTGELFF. Written as DNA, the CDR3 is TGCAGCGTTGAAGGCGGGGTTTCGAACACCGGGGAGCTGTTTTTT.

The rearrangement uses TRBV6-6 and TRBJ1-1; possibly TRBD1 for D (6 bases). The CDR3 contains 14 residues. The V end was cut by 7 bases, the J end by 4 bases, with 16 bases between. Germline V gene lookup returns CDR1 MNHNY and CDR2 SVGAGI (reference sequence). The CDR3 DNA sequence: TGTGCCAGCAATGACCCCCAGGGGATCACTGAAGCTTTCTTT. Encoded protein: CASNDPQGITEAFF.